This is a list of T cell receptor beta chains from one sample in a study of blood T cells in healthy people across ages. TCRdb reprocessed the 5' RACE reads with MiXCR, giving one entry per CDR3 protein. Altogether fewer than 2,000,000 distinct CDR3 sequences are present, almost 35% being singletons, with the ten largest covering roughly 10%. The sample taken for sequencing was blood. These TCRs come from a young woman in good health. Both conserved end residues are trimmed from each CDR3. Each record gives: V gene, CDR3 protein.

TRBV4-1,ASSQWSGGPSLYEQF
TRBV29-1,SVPNSGNEQF
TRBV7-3,ASSLHRQGVNEQF
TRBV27,ASSQQARAYEQY
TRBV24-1,ATSDSGEQF
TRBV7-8,ASTFPGLSNNEQF
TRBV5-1,VSSEGGSYSNQPQH
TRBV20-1,SAREVVNTEAF
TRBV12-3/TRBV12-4,ASSLALGEVAF
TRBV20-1,SARDTSGSYETQY
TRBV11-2,ASSTRGTSGTQETQY
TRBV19,ARPEVQY
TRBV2,ASSEGQAPPLEQY
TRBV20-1,SAHINTEAF
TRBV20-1,SAVGKGPDSPLH
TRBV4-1,ASSQSGARTTEAF
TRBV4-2,ASSQYISLGIGAQY
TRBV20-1,SAREFRAGELF
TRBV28,ASSLQRSRDEQF
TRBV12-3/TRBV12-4,ASSLGGGYSEAF
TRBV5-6,ASSTRVASIYNEQF
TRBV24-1,ATSDTEGLETQY
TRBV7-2,ASSSTSGSRETQY
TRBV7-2,ASSLMTTGRPMGYT
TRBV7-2,ASSLKADLSSYEQY
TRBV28,ASSGRLTGQPQH
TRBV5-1,ASSSNAYTGLGAATEAF
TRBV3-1,ASSQVDAPGLAGIASQTDTQY
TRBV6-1,ASSEFGRQETQY